This entry features one T cell receptor (beta chain) sequence. Its antigen is still unknown. Single cDNA molecules in the library carried unique molecular identifiers attached during preparation. TCRdb recomputed calls from the RACE reads with MiXCR, one row per CDR3 protein. The repertoire holds fewer than 300,000 distinct CDR3 sequences, with around 9.3% as singletons. The data were obtained in a study of human T cells and chemical hapten exposure. Time point in this sample: pre-sensitization, week 0. Treatment in this sample: therapeutic diphenylcyclopropenone sensitization with weekly scalp DPC. Regarding the study as a whole: Donors, who had alopecia, may show an immune response that differs from healthy people's.

The clonotype originates from a woman aged 40 to 50 with alopecia areata. Some clones in this sample may be carry-over from other donors' samples. The source was whole blood, collected in connection with sensitization to the hapten diphenylcyclopropenone (DPC).

The CDR3 loop is CASSLGASGRRGNEQFF. In nucleotides, the CDR3 is TGTGCCAGCAGCCTTGGGGCTAGCGGGAGAAGGGGCAATGAGCAGTTCTTC. The chain has TRBV6-2 or TRBV6-3 and TRBJ2-1; 10 nucleotides agree with TRBD2. V dropped 6 bases and J dropped 6; count of bases not matched to a gene: 14. Germline V gene lookup returns CDR1 MNHEY and CDR2 SVGEGT. This CDR3 comprises 17 residues.